The 24 T cell receptor beta chains in this list originate from one sample, sequenced in a study of cytomegalovirus exposure and HLA in healthy donors. PCR involved 60 Vbeta and 13 Jbeta primers. The data were produced by immunoSEQ multiplex PCR, yet TCRdb's version contains in-frame clones alone and is incomplete. The top ten hold over 3.5% of the sample, which has about 100,000 clones, less than 80% seen once. The specimen sequenced was PBMCs. The source is a man between 35 and 55 years old in good health and CMV-seronegative.

The V call is TRBV9, the J call TRBJ2-3, with 12 bases lining up with TRBD2. The CDR3 spans 14 residues. V was pared by 4 bases and J by 6 bases, with 3 bases of the junction left unmatched. Germline V gene sequence: CDR1 SGDLS, CDR2 YYNGEE. CDR3 DNA sequence: TGTGCCAGCAGCACTAGCGGGGGGAAGGATACGCAGTATTTT. Its translation is CASSTSGGKDTQYF.

The rearrangement uses TRBV27 and TRBJ1-1; TRBD1 agrees at 9 bases. The CDR3 is 17 amino acids. Germline V lookup: CDR1 MNHEY, CDR2 SMNVEV (reference sequence). V was clipped by 5 bases and J by 5 bases; unmatched bases: 15. This CDR3 reads CASSLPPVGTGRTEAFF. The CDR3 DNA reads as TGTGCCAGCAGTCTCCCCCCAGTCGGGACAGGGAGGACTGAAGCTTTCTTT.

This clone was seen a handful of times. The chain has TRBV7-9 and TRBJ1-1; D is perhaps TRBD1 (6 bases). This CDR3 has 12 residues. V shed 3 bases and J shed 11 bases, with 13 bases lying between them. Germline CDR1 SEHNR, CDR2 FQNEAQ (reference sequence). DNA of the CDR3: TGTGCCAGCAGCTTTTCAGGGGATAGGGCTTTCTTT. It specifies CASSFSGDRAFF.

The count of this clone is one. The chain links TRBV18 to TRBJ1-2, with TRBD1 identical over 9 bases. J lost 2 bases, V lost 3 bases, and 4 bases had no gene match. The CDR3 extends over 15 amino acids. Germline V gives CDR1 KGHSH, CDR2 LQKENI. This CDR3 is CASSPGTGSNYGYTF. The CDR3 DNA reads TGTGCCAGCTCACCGGGGACAGGGAGCAACTATGGCTACACCTTC.

The rearrangement uses TRBV29-1 and TRBJ1-2; 10 bases are shared with TRBD1. CDR1 is SQVTM and CDR2 is ANQGSEA in the germline V gene. The CDR3 is 15 amino acids. V lost 0 bases, J lost 4 bases, and 5 bases stayed unmatched. The CDR3 loop is CSVEDGQGVGYGYTF. The CDR3 DNA sequence: TGCAGCGTTGAAGACGGACAGGGGGTGGGCTATGGCTACACCTTC.

This rearrangement joins TRBV5-1 to TRBJ2-2; possible D gene TRBD2, 5 bases. The ends were cut back, 2 bases at V and 6 bases at J, with 11 bases in the middle. Germline assignment: CDR1 SGHRS and CDR2 YFSETQ. The CDR3 contains 14 residues. CDR3: CASSLRGYAGELFF. The CDR3 coding sequence is TGCGCCAGCAGCTTAAGAGGGTACGCCGGGGAGCTGTTTTTT.

The chain combines TRBV18 with TRBJ1-6; 9 bases map to TRBD1. V trimming: 3 bases; J trimming: 7 bases; junction bases outside the gene matches: 10. The CDR3 runs 17 residues. CDR1 and CDR2 from the germline V gene are KGHSH and LQKENI. CDR3 in amino acids: CASSPPGQGTTNSPLHF. The CDR3 bases are TGTGCCAGCTCACCCCCGGGACAGGGAACCACCAATTCACCCCTCCACTTT.

This chain joins TRBV5-1 and TRBJ2-5; possibly TRBD1 for D (6 bases). Looked up from germline, CDR1 is SGHRS and CDR2 is YFSETQ. The CDR3 runs to 15 residues. Trimming pared 3 bases from V and 2 bases from J, leaving 14 bases between. CDR3 nucleotide sequence: TGCGCCAGCAGCTCCGGGACACGTGCTCAAGAGACCCAGTACTTC. Its protein product is CASSSGTRAQETQYF.

The chain combines TRBV11-2 with TRBJ1-4, with TRBD1 matching over 10 bases. The CDR3 length is 14 residues. The ends lost 5 bases at V and 8 bases at J; junction bases unmatched: 5. CDR1 is SGHAT, CDR2 FQNNGV, per germline. The CDR3 DNA sequence: TGTGCCAGCAGCCTCGACAGGGGGCGAGAAAAACTGTTTTTT. This sequence encodes CASSLDRGREKLFF.

This clone was picked up one time. The chain uses TRBV9 and TRBJ2-3, with D perhaps TRBD1 (6 bases). Germline V gene sequence: CDR1 SGDLS, CDR2 YYNGEE. The CDR3 spans 14 residues. The V gene lost 3 bases and the J gene lost 2 bases, with 10 bases spanning the gap. Here the CDR3 reads CASSAGDTTDTQYF. In nucleotides, the CDR3 is TGTGCCAGCAGCGCAGGGGACACCACAGATACGCAGTATTTT. The full variable domain, its missing parts supplied by reference TRBV9 and TRBJ2-3, is DSGVTQTPKHLITATGQRVTLRCSPRSGDLSVYWYQQSLDQGLQFLIQYYNGEERAKGNILERFSAQQFPDLHSELNLSSLELGDSALYFCASSAGDTTDTQYFGPGTRLTVL.

This clone appeared a few times. The chain couples TRBV4-3 to TRBJ2-1; 9 bases map to TRBD2. The CDR3 sequence is 17 residues long. V shed 0 bases and J 4 bases; nucleotides not matched to a gene: 7. Germline CDR1 reads LGHNA; CDR2 reads YSLEER. Written as DNA, the CDR3 is TGCGCCAGCAGCCAAGATTCCAGCGGGGGGTGGTACAATGAGCAGTTCTTC. It codes for CASSQDSSGGWYNEQFF.

CDR3 region: CASRDRVDTGELFF. For the CDR3, the DNA is TGTGCCAGCAGGGACAGGGTGGACACCGGGGAGCTGTTTTTT. This chain joins TRBV2 and TRBJ2-2, with 8 nucleotides matching TRBD1. Germline trimming cut 6 bases from V and 3 bases from J; bases unmatched to any gene: 3. The CDR3 runs 14 residues. Germline CDR1 is SNHLY and CDR2 is FYNNEI.

This clone was observed a handful of times. The chain uses TRBV6-1 and TRBJ2-2; 7 bases map to TRBD1. Per germline, CDR1 MNHNS and CDR2 SASEGT. CDR3 size: 16 residues. Trimming removed 0 bases from V and 10 bases from J; junction bases left unmatched: 11. The CDR3 loop reads CASSEAFTQGSVELFF. In DNA, the CDR3 is TGTGCCAGCAGTGAAGCCTTTACACAGGGGTCAGTGGAGCTGTTTTTT.

The chain is built from TRBV6-5 and TRBJ2-3; TRBD2 might be the D (6 bases). There are 15 residues in the CDR3. Germline V gene data show CDR1 as MNHEY and CDR2 as SVGAGI. V dropped 2 bases and J dropped 3 bases, with 12 bases sitting between them. The CDR3 spells CASSYLGTSTDTQYF. CDR3 DNA sequence: TGTGCCAGCAGTTACCTGGGGACTTCAACAGATACGCAGTATTTT.

This clone came up a few times. The CDR3 spells CASSLGETEAFF. The CDR3 DNA sequence: TGTGCCAGCAGCTTAGGAGAGACTGAAGCTTTCTTT. The chain uses TRBV7-8 and TRBJ1-1; D gene uncertain. V dropped 1 base and J dropped 5 bases, with 5 bases sitting between them. From germline, CDR1 is SGHVS and CDR2 FQNEAQ. There are 12 residues in the CDR3. The entire variable domain, with the rest obtained from reference TRBV7-8 and TRBJ1-1, is as follows: GAGVSQSPRYKVAKRGQDVALRCDPISGHVSLFWYQQALGQGPEFLTYFQNEAQLDKSGLPSDRFFAERPEGSVSTLKIQRTQQEDSAVYLCASSLGETEAFFGQGTRLTVV.

This sequence joins TRBV7-9 and TRBJ1-1; 9 bases are shared with TRBD1. Germline CDR1 reads SEHNR; CDR2 reads FQNEAQ (reference sequence). V lost 1 base to trimming and J lost 7 bases; unmatched junction nucleotides: 13. The CDR3 extends over 17 amino acids. CDR3 DNA: TGTGCCAGCAGCTTAGGAGGTGGGGACAGGGCTAGAGGTGAAGCTTTCTTT. Translating gives CASSLGGGDRARGEAFF.

This chain joins TRBV5-5 and TRBJ2-7; D is perhaps TRBD1 (6 bases). This CDR3 has 13 amino acids. The germline gives CDR1 SGHKS, CDR2 YYEKEE (reference sequence). Trimming took off 4 bases at V and 3 bases at J, with 11 bases between the two ends. DNA for the CDR3: TGTGCCAGCAGCGGCGGACAGCGCTACGAGCAGTACTTC. Protein: CASSGGQRYEQYF.

Worth noting for this clone: One end of the junction fails to match germline, which may point to a read error. The CDR3 DNA follows: TGTGCCGGCAGTGGACAGTCCAACACCGGGGAGCTGTTTTTT. It codes for CAGSGQSNTGELFF. The V call is TRBV25-1, the J call TRBJ2-2, with D perhaps TRBD1 (6 bases). Germline assignment: CDR1 MGHDK and CDR2 SYGVNS. This CDR3 has 14 residues.

Remarks on this clone: One junction end does not reproduce the germline sequence, and a read error may be involved. V and J are TRBV7-9 and TRBJ1-4; TRBD1 is a possible D gene (5 bases). CDR1 and CDR2 from the germline V gene are SEHNR and FQNEAQ (reference sequence). This CDR3 spans 14 amino acids. CDR3 residues: CSSSAHGGDEKLFF. The CDR3 nucleotides are TGTTCCAGCAGCGCCCACGGGGGTGATGAAAAACTGTTTTTT. Full variable domain (missing parts from reference TRBV7-9 and TRBJ1-4): DTGVSQNPRHKITKRGQNVTFRCDPISEHNRLYWYRQTLGQGPEFLTYFQNEAQLEKSRLLSDRFSAERPKGSFSTLEIQRTEQGDSAMYLCSSSAHGGDEKLFFGSGTQLSVL.

The CDR3 sequence is CASSDYPGGEQFF. CDR3 coding DNA: TGTGCCAGCAGTGACTATCCGGGTGGTGAGCAGTTCTTC. The V and J genes are TRBV6-4 and TRBJ2-1, with no clear D. The germline V gene has CDR1 MRHNA and CDR2 SNTAGT. The CDR3 totals 13 residues. The V end lost 1 base, the J end lost 9 bases, and 10 bases lay between the germline ends.

This sequence joins TRBV18 and TRBJ2-3; 13 nucleotides align to TRBD2. V lost 4 bases and J lost 4; bases outside the gene matches: 5. CDR3 length equals 16 residues. Germline CDR1 is KGHSH and CDR2 is LQKENI. DNA for the CDR3: TGTGCCAGCTCACGGGGACTAGCGGGGAGTTCAGATACGCAGTATTTT. Its translation: CASSRGLAGSSDTQYF.

The J gene is TRBJ2-1, the V gene TRBV15, with 7 bases aligning to TRBD1. Unmatched junction bases numbered 1, after V lost 8 bases and J lost 0 bases. The CDR3 loop spans 13 amino acids. Germline assignment: CDR1 LNHNV and CDR2 YYDKDF (reference sequence). This chain's CDR3 is CATRDSSYNEQFF. DNA for the CDR3: TGTGCCACCCGGGACAGCTCCTACAATGAGCAGTTCTTC.

The rearrangement links TRBV18 to TRBJ2-7; the match to TRBD1 covers 8 bases. Germline-derived CDR1 and CDR2 are KGHSH and LQKENI. Trimming cost V 3 bases and J 5 bases; bases outside gene matches: 6. This CDR3 comprises 14 residues. The CDR3 DNA is TGTGCCAGCTCACCCACGGACAGGGCTAACGAGCAGTACGTC. This translates into CASSPTDRANEQYV.

This clone was seen only a few times. This chain links TRBV5-6 with TRBJ2-3; 12 bases map to TRBD1. Losses at the gene ends were 1 base for V and 7 bases for J; bases not matched to a gene: 4. Per germline, CDR1 SGHDT and CDR2 YYEEEE. The CDR3 consists of 15 residues. The CDR3: CASSLWGQGANTQYF. The CDR3 region has the DNA TGTGCCAGCAGCTTGTGGGGACAGGGGGCGAATACGCAGTATTTT.